The 20 T cell receptor beta chains below all came from one sample that was sequenced in a study of blood T cell repertoires in COVID-19. Here immunoSEQ multiplex PCR was the method, and the copy in TCRdb shows in-frame clones only, minus some. The sample lists about 94,000 clones; about four fifths were seen once. The sample comprised peripheral blood. Source of these receptors: a human donor in a cohort sampled during active COVID-19.

J is TRBJ1-4 and V is TRBV5-1; 9 bases map to TRBD1. The CDR3 is 15 amino acids. From germline, CDR1 is SGHRS and CDR2 YFSETQ. With V trimmed by 4 bases and J by 7 bases, 8 bases remained unmatched. The CDR3 DNA sequence: TGCGCCAGCAGCATGGGACAGGGAGACGCTGAAAAACTGTTTTTT. Protein product: CASSMGQGDAEKLFF.

V gene TRBV24-1 combines with J gene TRBJ2-7, with D hard to call. Germline CDR1 KGHDR, CDR2 SFDVKD. This CDR3 contains 13 residues. The V end was cut by 6 bases, the J end by 3 bases, with 11 bases between. The CDR3 region is CATSTGPIYEQYF. The DNA for the CDR3 is TGTGCCACCAGTACGGGTCCGATCTACGAGCAGTACTTC.

V usage is TRBV3-1 (or the pseudogene TRBV3-2) and J usage is TRBJ1-5, with a possible D match to TRBD1 (5 bases). V was clipped by 5 bases and J by 9 bases, with 17 bases between them. The CDR3 loop spans 14 amino acids. Germline CDR1 reads LGHDT; CDR2 reads YNNKEL (reference sequence). CDR3 sequence: CASSFQGTKAPQHF. Here the CDR3 DNA reads TGTGCCAGCAGCTTTCAAGGGACTAAGGCGCCCCAGCATTTT.

V usage is TRBV28 and J usage is TRBJ2-7; D is possibly TRBD2 (6 bases). The germline V and J ends were trimmed by 2 bases and 3 bases, with 11 bases remaining between them. Germline assignment: CDR1 MDHEN and CDR2 SYDVKM. This CDR3 contains 14 residues. CDR3 residues: CASSLGGKGYEQYF. CDR3 DNA sequence: TGTGCCAGCAGTTTAGGGGGGAAGGGCTACGAGCAGTACTTC.

This chain links TRBV19 with TRBJ1-6; unclear D gene. Looked up from germline, CDR1 is LNHDA and CDR2 is SQIVND (reference sequence). This CDR3 has 16 residues. Trimming removed 2 bases from V and 0 bases from J, with 8 bases in between. The CDR3 region is CASSISRSSYNSPLHF. The CDR3 DNA is TGTGCCAGTAGTATATCGCGGAGCTCCTATAATTCACCCCTCCACTTT.

This clone was found a few times. The chain uses TRBV5-4 and TRBJ1-1; no clear D. CDR1 and CDR2 from the germline V gene are SGHNT and YYREEE (reference sequence). The CDR3 runs 15 residues. Trimming removed 5 bases at V and 1 base at J, with 15 bases between. Here the CDR3 DNA reads TGTGCCAGCAGTCCCGAGGCAGCCAGGAACACTGAAGCTTTCTTT. Translating it yields CASSPEAARNTEAFF.

The chain joins TRBV28 to TRBJ1-2; maybe TRBD1 (5 bases). Germline CDR1 and CDR2: MDHEN and SYDVKM. V was shortened by 7 bases and J by 1 base, with 7 bases between the two germline ends. The CDR3 contains 12 residues. This CDR3 reads CASIDSNYGYTF. The CDR3 DNA reads as TGTGCCAGCATAGACAGTAACTATGGCTACACCTTC.

This clone was seen a few times. The V and J genes are TRBV11-2 and TRBJ2-7; D might be TRBD2 (6 bases). This CDR3 has 15 residues. Germline V lookup: CDR1 SGHAT, CDR2 FQNNGV. V lost 5 bases, J lost 2 bases, and 16 bases lay in between. DNA for the CDR3: TGTGCCAGCAGCACTACCTCCGGGAGCACCTACGAGCAGTACTTC. Amino acid sequence: CASSTTSGSTYEQYF.

This chain joins TRBV28 and TRBJ1-2; possible D gene TRBD1, 5 bases. Trimming took off 7 bases at V and 4 bases at J, with 13 bases between the two ends. The germline CDR1 and CDR2 sequences are MDHEN and SYDVKM. The CDR3 is 13 amino acids. The CDR3 region is CASTRADVYGYTF. As DNA, the CDR3 is TGTGCCAGCACCAGGGCGGATGTCTATGGCTACACCTTC.

The V gene is TRBV28, the J gene TRBJ2-7; 10 bases fit TRBD1. Germline loops: CDR1 MDHEN, CDR2 SYDVKM. The CDR3 covers 15 residues. V gave up 5 bases and J gave up 2 bases; unmatched junction bases: 6. DNA for the CDR3: TGTGCCAGCAGTGGGGGGACAGGGGCCGCCTACGAGCAGTACTTC. Amino acids: CASSGGTGAAYEQYF.

The chain has TRBV28 and TRBJ2-6; D perhaps matches TRBD2 (6 bases). Germline-derived CDR1 and CDR2 are MDHEN and SYDVKM. The CDR3 is 16 amino acids. Between the trimmed V and J ends, which lost 2 bases and 2 bases, there was a span of 10 bases. The CDR3 bases are TGTGCCAGCAGTTTAGCCCTAGCGCCTGGGGCCAACGTCCTGACTTTC. Translated, it gives CASSLALAPGANVLTF.

This clone was found once. This chain links TRBV28 with TRBJ1-2; D is possibly TRBD1 (6 bases). Germline V gives CDR1 MDHEN, CDR2 SYDVKM. V was pared by 6 bases and J by 6 bases, with 14 bases between. This CDR3 has 13 amino acids. As DNA, the CDR3 is TGTGCCAGCAGCTGGCAGGGGTCGGATGGCTACACCTTC. Residues: CASSWQGSDGYTF.

The chain links TRBV11-2 to TRBJ2-7, with 7 bases aligning to TRBD1. This CDR3 has 16 residues. Germline CDR1 SGHAT, CDR2 FQNNGV. The J segment lost 4 bases and the V segment lost 4 bases, leaving 13 bases of the junction unmatched. CDR3 DNA: TGTGCCAGCAGCTCCCTCGCCGGGACAGCATGGTACGAGCAGTACTTC. It is translated as CASSSLAGTAWYEQYF.

The chain links TRBV10-2 to TRBJ2-7, with TRBD2 matching over 8 bases. V lost 7 bases, J lost 2 bases, and 4 bases stayed unmatched. CDR3 length equals 13 residues. Germline V lookup: CDR1 WSHSY, CDR2 SAAADI. CDR3 DNA sequence: TGCGCCAGCACGCCGGGAGGGGCCTACGAGCAGTACTTC. Translated, it gives CASTPGGAYEQYF.

The rearrangement joins TRBV6-1 to TRBJ2-7, with TRBD2 as a possible D gene (6 bases). Trimming cost V 2 bases and J 2 bases, with 19 bases left between them. Germline V lookup: CDR1 MNHNS, CDR2 SASEGT. The CDR3 is 17 residues long. CDR3 sequence reads: CASSEIGGSLAAYEQYF. DNA for the CDR3: TGTGCCAGCAGTGAAATTGGAGGGAGTTTGGCGGCCTACGAGCAGTACTTC.

The chain recombines TRBV18 with TRBJ1-1, with D maybe TRBD1 (6 bases). Germline lookup yields CDR1 KGHSH and CDR2 LQKENI. The CDR3 extends over 14 amino acids. Trimming left V 3 bases short and J 0 bases short, with 8 bases between. The CDR3 sequence is CASSPQGMNTEAFF. The CDR3 DNA follows: TGTGCCAGCTCACCCCAGGGGATGAACACTGAAGCTTTCTTT.

The rearrangement links TRBV30 to TRBJ2-7, with a possible D match to TRBD2 (7 bases). V lost 7 bases, J lost 2 bases, and 15 bases lay in between. Germline V gene lookup returns CDR1 GTSNPN and CDR2 SVGIG (reference sequence). This CDR3 spans 13 amino acids. CDR3 coding DNA: TGTGCCTCAACCAGGGGAGGGACCTACGAGCAGTACTTC. Translating it yields CASTRGGTYEQYF.

This clone has more than one count but fewer than ten. The rearrangement links TRBV5-1 to TRBJ2-3, with 9 bases identical to TRBD1. The germline gives CDR1 SGHRS, CDR2 YFSETQ. Trimming removed 3 bases from V and 11 bases from J; junction bases left unmatched: 10. CDR3 length equals 14 residues. This CDR3 reads CASSSSRDRVRQYF. In DNA, the CDR3 is TGCGCCAGCAGCTCGTCCCGGGACAGGGTTAGGCAGTATTTT.

The chain has TRBV11-2 and TRBJ2-7; D possibly corresponds to TRBD1 (6 bases). The CDR3 totals 11 residues. CDR1 is SGHAT and CDR2 is FQNNGV in the germline V gene. V was pared by 6 bases and J by 6 bases, with 9 bases between. As DNA, the CDR3 is TGTGCCAGCAGGTCAGGGGTCGAGCAGTACTTC. As protein: CASRSGVEQYF.

This chain uses TRBV6-4 with TRBJ2-1; D unclear. CDR1 is MRHNA, CDR2 SNTAGT, per germline. The CDR3 spans 16 residues. The V and J ends lost 4 bases and 5 bases respectively, with 18 bases between them. The DNA of the CDR3 is TGTGCCAGCAGTGTTTCAGAAACCATAATGAACAATGAGCAGTTCTTC. It specifies CASSVSETIMNNEQFF.